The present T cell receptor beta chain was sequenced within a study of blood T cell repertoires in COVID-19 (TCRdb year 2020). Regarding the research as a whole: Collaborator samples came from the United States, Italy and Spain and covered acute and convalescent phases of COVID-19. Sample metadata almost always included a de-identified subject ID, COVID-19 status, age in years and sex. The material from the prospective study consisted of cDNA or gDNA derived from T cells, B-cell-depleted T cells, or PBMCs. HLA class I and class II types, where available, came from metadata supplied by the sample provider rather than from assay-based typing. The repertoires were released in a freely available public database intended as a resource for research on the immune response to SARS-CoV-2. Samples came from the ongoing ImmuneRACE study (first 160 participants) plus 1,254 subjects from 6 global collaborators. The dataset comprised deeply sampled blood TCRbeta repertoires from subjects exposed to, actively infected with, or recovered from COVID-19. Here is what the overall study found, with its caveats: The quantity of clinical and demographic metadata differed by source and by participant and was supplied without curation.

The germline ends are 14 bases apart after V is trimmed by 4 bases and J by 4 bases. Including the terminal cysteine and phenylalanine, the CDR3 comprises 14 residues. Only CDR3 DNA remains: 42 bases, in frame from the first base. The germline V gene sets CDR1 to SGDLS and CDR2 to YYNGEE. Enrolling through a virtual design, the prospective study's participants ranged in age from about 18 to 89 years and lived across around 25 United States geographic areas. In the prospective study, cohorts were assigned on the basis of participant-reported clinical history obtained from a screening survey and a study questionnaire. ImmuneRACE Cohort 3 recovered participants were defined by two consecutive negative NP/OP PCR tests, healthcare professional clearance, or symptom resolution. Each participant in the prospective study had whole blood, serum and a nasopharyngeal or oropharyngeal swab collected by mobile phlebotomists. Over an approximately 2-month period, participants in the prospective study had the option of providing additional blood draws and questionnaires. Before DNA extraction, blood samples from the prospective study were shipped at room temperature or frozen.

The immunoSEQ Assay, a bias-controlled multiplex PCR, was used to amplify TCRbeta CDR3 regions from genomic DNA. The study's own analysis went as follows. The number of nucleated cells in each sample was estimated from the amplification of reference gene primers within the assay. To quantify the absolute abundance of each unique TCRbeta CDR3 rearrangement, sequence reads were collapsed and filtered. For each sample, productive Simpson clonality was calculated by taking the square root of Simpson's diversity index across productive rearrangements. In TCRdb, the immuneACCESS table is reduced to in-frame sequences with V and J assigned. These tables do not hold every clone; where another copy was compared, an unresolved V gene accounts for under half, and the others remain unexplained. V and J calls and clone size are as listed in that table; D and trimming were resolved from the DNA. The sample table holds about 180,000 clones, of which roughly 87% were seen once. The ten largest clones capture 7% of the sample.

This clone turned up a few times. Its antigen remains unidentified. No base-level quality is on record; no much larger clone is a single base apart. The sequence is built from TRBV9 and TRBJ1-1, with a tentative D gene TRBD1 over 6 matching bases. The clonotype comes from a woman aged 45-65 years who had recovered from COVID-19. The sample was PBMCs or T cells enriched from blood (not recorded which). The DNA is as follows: TGTGCCAGCAGCCCCTGGAGCAGGGGCACTGAAGCTTTCTTT. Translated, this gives CASSPWSRGTEAFF.